This paragraph covers one T cell receptor beta chain sequence. This sample was included in a study of blood T cell repertoires in COVID-19. The wider study: Samples came from the United States, Italy and Spain, spanning acute and convalescent COVID-19.

Original methodology: Reference gene primer amplification in the assay estimated nucleated cell counts. Measured with immunoSEQ multiplex PCR; TCRdb has only the in-frame clones, and not every one. V and J calls and clone size are as listed in that table; D and trimming were resolved from the DNA. The sample yields roughly 200,000 clones, 85% seen once. The CDR3 runs to 15 residues. V was shortened by 2 bases and J by 5 bases, with 13 bases between the two germline ends. Germline CDR1 and CDR2: MNHEY and SMNVEV (reference sequence). The sequence was obtained from a person aged 65-85 years with COVID-19, enrolled during active disease. Sequencing input: peripheral blood. V is TRBV27 and J is TRBJ1-5, with D possibly being TRBD1 (6 bases). The CDR3 DNA follows: TGTGCCAGCAGTTTAGGGAGAGGGGGGGATCAGCCCCAGCATTTT. It is translated as CASSLGRGGDQPQHF.